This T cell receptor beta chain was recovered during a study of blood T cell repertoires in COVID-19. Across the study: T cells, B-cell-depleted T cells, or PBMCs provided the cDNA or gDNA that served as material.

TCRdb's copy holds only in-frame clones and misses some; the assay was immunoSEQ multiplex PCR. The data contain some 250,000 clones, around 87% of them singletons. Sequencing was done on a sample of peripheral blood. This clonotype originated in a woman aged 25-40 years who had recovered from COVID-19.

In DNA, the CDR3 is TGTGCCATCAGTGAGGGGCAGGGATCCGAAAAACTGTTTTTT. Protein sequence: CAISEGQGSEKLFF. The chain combines TRBV10-3 with TRBJ1-4; D may be TRBD1 (5 bases). Germline V gene data show CDR1 as ENHRY and CDR2 as SYGVKD. This CDR3 has 14 amino acids. V dropped 2 bases and J dropped 8 bases, with 12 bases sitting between them.